Listed below are T cell receptor beta chains from one sample, sequenced in a study of blood T cell repertoires in COVID-19. Assay used: immunoSEQ multiplex PCR; TCRdb lists only in-frame clones, some missing. The sample includes about 270,000 clones, 83% of them seen just once. The sequenced sample was peripheral blood. These receptors came from a woman between 45 and 65 years old who had recovered from COVID-19. The CDR3 runs from the conserved cysteine through the conserved F or W. A D gene is named only where the DNA matches it firmly. Clone size is shown for a subset of rows, as once, few, many or a class of expanded clone.

-	TRBJ1-6	TRBV28	TRBD1	TGTGCCAGCAGCTCCCCCATCCAAGGGGGCCACTCACCCCTCCACTTT	CASSSPIQGGHSPLHF
-	TRBJ2-5	TRBV4-1	TRBD1	TGCGCCAGCAGCCAACTGGACAGGGGCTACCAAGAGACCCAGTACTTC	CASSQLDRGYQETQYF
-	TRBJ1-2	TRBV28	TRBD1	TGTGCCAGCCGAGGGGGCTTCTATGGCTACACCTTC	CASRGGFYGYTF
-	TRBJ1-1	TRBV27	-	TGTGCCAGCAGTTCCCCGGGAGGGAAGAACACTGAAGCTTTCTTT	CASSSPGGKNTEAFF
-	TRBJ1-5	TRBV19	TRBD1	TGTGCCAGTAGTAAGACCGGGACAGGGAGGGGAATTAGGAGCAATCAGCCCCAGCATTTT	CASSKTGTGRGIRSNQPQHF
-	TRBJ2-1	TRBV18	TRBD2	TGTGCCAGCTCACCAGGGAGCGGGAGAGCGAATGAGCAGTTCTTC	CASSPGSGRANEQFF
few	TRBJ1-6	TRBV6-5	-	TGTGCCACCCGGGACACACTAAATTCACCCCTCCACTTT	CATRDTLNSPLHF
-	TRBJ2-7	TRBV27	-	TGTGCCAGCAGTCCTCGGGACACATGGGACTACGAGCAGTACTTC	CASSPRDTWDYEQYF
-	TRBJ1-5	TRBV5-8	-	TGTGCCAGCAGCTTGGCCGGTTCGACTGGTGCTCAGCCCCAGCATTTT	CASSLAGSTGAQPQHF
-	TRBJ2-3	TRBV18	TRBD2	TGTGCCAGCCTACGGGGGGGTACAGATACGCAGTATTTT	CASLRGGTDTQYF
-	TRBJ2-3	TRBV7-2	TRBD1	TGTGCCAGCAGCAGGACAGGGGTTACGCAGTATTTT	CASSRTGVTQYF
-	TRBJ2-1	TRBV28	TRBD1	TGTGCCAGCAGTTCCCCGGGACAGGGCAATGAGCAGTTCTTC	CASSSPGQGNEQFF
-	TRBJ2-7	TRBV5-6	TRBD1	TGTGCCAGCAGTTCCGGGACAGGGTCCTCCCGGTACTTC	CASSSGTGSSRYF
once	TRBJ1-3	TRBV5-1	-	TGCGCCAGCAGCTTGGCCACAACCTCTGGAAACACCATATATTTT	CASSLATTSGNTIYF
-	TRBJ2-7	TRBV5-1	-	TGCGCCAGCAGCTCGACTTCACAGGGTGGGCAGTACTTC	CASSSTSQGGQYF
-	TRBJ1-4	TRBV6-5	-	TGTGCCAGCAGTTCCGGACAGAGGGGACGTAATGAAAAACTGTTTTTT	CASSSGQRGRNEKLFF
-	TRBJ2-1	TRBV11-1	-	TGTGCCAGCAGCTTAGGAGGCCTCACGAACAATGAGCAGTTCTTC	CASSLGGLTNNEQFF
once	TRBJ1-5	TRBV12-3/TRBV12-4	-	TGTGCCAGCAGTTTAAGAACCAGTTTCCAACATTTT	CASSLRTSFQHF
-	TRBJ1-2	TRBV29-1	TRBD1	TGCAGCGTCCTCGGACAGGGGGTCGATGGCTACACCTTC	CSVLGQGVDGYTF
-	TRBJ2-2	TRBV11-3	-	TGTGCCAGCAGCTTAGACAGGGGCACCGGGGAGCTGTTTTTT	CASSLDRGTGELFF
-	TRBJ2-3	TRBV7-2	-	TGTGCCAGCAGCCCACAGGGATCTGTCACAGATACGCAGTATTTT	CASSPQGSVTDTQYF
-	TRBJ2-5	TRBV30	-	TGTGCCTGGAGTGTACGGGGTGTACAAGAGACCCAGTACTTC	CAWSVRGVQETQYF
-	TRBJ2-5	TRBV18	TRBD1	TGTGCCAGCTTCCCGGGGACAGTTCAAGAGACCCAGTACTTC	CASFPGTVQETQYF
-	TRBJ2-3	TRBV12-5	-	TGTGCTAGTGGATCCCGGGACAGGGCGCCTTTGGAGCGGGGGCACTCTAGCACAGATACGCAGTATTTT	CASGSRDRAPLERGHSSTDTQYF
-	TRBJ1-1	TRBV6-5	TRBD1	TGTGCCAGCACGACAGGGGGCTTGAGTAACACTGAAGCTTTCTTT	CASTTGGLSNTEAFF
-	TRBJ1-2	TRBV7-9	TRBD1	TGTGCCAGCAGCCGACAGGGTGGCTATGGCTACACCTTC	CASSRQGGYGYTF
-	TRBJ2-3	TRBV4-3	TRBD2	TGCGCCAGCAGCCAAGAGGGGGGGAGCACAGATACGCAGTATTTT	CASSQEGGSTDTQYF
-	TRBJ2-1	TRBV5-4	-	TGTGCCAGCAGCTTGGCAGGGACATCCAATGAGCAGTTCTTC	CASSLAGTSNEQFF
-	TRBJ1-2	TRBV6-6	TRBD1	TGTGCCAGCAGTCGACAGGGATTATCCCCTGTGGCCGTCGGCTACGGCTACACCTTC	CASSRQGLSPVAVGYGYTF
once	TRBJ1-5	TRBV30	-	TGTGCCTGGAGTGTAGGTGGCGGAGAGCAGCCCCAGCATTTT	CAWSVGGGEQPQHF
-	TRBJ1-5	TRBV11-2	-	TGTGCCAGCAGCTTTAAGGCCAGGACAAATAGCAATCAGCCCCAGCATTTT	CASSFKARTNSNQPQHF
few	TRBJ2-7	TRBV4-3	-	TGCGCCAGCAGCCAAGTGCTTAGTGGCGGCACGTACGAGCAGTACTTC	CASSQVLSGGTYEQYF
-	TRBJ2-5	TRBV7-9	TRBD1	TGTGCCAGCAGCCGGACAGGAGCGGAGACCCAGTACTTC	CASSRTGAETQYF
-	TRBJ1-2	TRBV28	TRBD1	TGTGCCAGCAGTCCTCCGGGACAGCCCTTGAACTACTATGGCTACACCTTC	CASSPPGQPLNYYGYTF
-	TRBJ2-4	TRBV27	-	TGTGCCAGCAGCCACACGGGTAGGGGATCCCTGCTAGCCAAAAACATTCAGTACTTC	CASSHTGRGSLLAKNIQYF
-	TRBJ2-5	TRBV10-3	TRBD1	TGTGCCATCAATCAAGGGACAGAATCAGAGACCCAGTACTTC	CAINQGTESETQYF
-	TRBJ1-1	TRBV7-3	-	TGTGCCAGCAGCTTAGGGGGGTCGAACACTGAAGCTTTCTTT	CASSLGGSNTEAFF
-	TRBJ1-2	TRBV5-8	TRBD1	TGTGCCAGCAGTCGAGGGACAGGGGCATATGGCTACACCTTC	CASSRGTGAYGYTF
-	TRBJ2-5	TRBV4-1	-	TGCGCCAGCAGGCCCCGCTGGGCGGGGCCTGAGGAGACCCAGTACTTC	CASRPRWAGPEETQYF
-	TRBJ2-7	TRBV27	TRBD2	TGTGCCAGCAGACCCGGACTAGATCTCTACGAGCAGTACTTC	CASRPGLDLYEQYF
-	TRBJ1-5	TRBV30	-	TGTGCCTGGAGTCGGGAGGGCTTCAATCAGCCCCAGCATTTT	CAWSREGFNQPQHF
-	TRBJ2-3	TRBV6-2/TRBV6-3	-	TGTGCCAGCAGTTGGGGCCCGGACGGAACGCAGTATTTT	CASSWGPDGTQYF
-	TRBJ2-3	TRBV18	-	TGTGCCAGCTCACCACAGGACTCAGATACGCAGTATTTT	CASSPQDSDTQYF